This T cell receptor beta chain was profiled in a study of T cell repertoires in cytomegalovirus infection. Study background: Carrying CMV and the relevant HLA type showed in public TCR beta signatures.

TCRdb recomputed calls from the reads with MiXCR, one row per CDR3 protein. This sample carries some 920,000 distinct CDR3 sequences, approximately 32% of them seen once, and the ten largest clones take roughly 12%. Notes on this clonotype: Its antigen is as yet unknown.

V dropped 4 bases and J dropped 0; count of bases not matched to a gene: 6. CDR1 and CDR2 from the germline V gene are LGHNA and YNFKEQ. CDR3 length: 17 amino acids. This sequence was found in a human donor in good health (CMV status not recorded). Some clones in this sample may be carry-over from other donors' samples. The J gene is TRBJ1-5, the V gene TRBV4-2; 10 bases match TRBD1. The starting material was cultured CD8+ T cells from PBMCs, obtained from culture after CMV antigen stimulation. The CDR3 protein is CASSLGTGVLSNQPQHF. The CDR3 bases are TGTGCCAGCAGCCTCGGGACAGGGGTTCTTAGCAATCAGCCCCAGCATTTT.